The clone carrying this T cell receptor (beta chain) was recorded a few times. The record originates from a study of OX40 agonist ivuxolimab in advanced cancers. Using immunoSEQ multiplex PCR, the repertoire was profiled, and TCRdb retains in-frame clones only, with some absent. The sample yields over 50,000 clones, roughly 80% seen once. CDR3 length: 12 residues. V was pared by 3 bases and J by 5 bases, with 7 bases between. The germline CDR1 and CDR2 sequences are SNHLY and FYNNEI. The TCR originated in an adult with an advanced solid tumor such as melanoma, head and neck, liver or kidney cancer. The J gene is TRBJ1-2, the V gene TRBV2; the D is unclear. The input for sequencing was CD4+ or CD8+ T cells sorted from blood, taken in a trial of the OX40 agonist ivuxolimab. In DNA, the CDR3 is TGTGCCAGCAGTGAGTGGGTTTATGGCTACACCTTC. Protein sequence: CASSEWVYGYTF.